These 6 T cell receptor beta chains were all obtained from the same sample, sequenced in a study of response to subunit inactivated influenza vaccine. A single record per CDR3 protein comes from TCRdb applying MiXCR to the RT-PCR reads. The profile covers more than 400,000 distinct CDR3 sequences, with under 8.5% appearing a single time and roughly 13% taken by the ten largest. The specimen comprised PBMCs from blood, sampled less than 30 months after vaccination. The receptors derive from a man between 50 and 69 years old who received an inactivated influenza vaccine.

This clonotype appeared a few times. This chain joins TRBV7-3 and TRBJ2-2, with TRBD2 matching over 7 bases. CDR3 length: 16 residues. J was trimmed by 0 bases and V by 5 bases; bases with no gene match: 6. Germline CDR1 and CDR2: SGHTA and FQGTGA. CDR3 amino acids: CASSRTSASNTGELFF. In DNA, the CDR3 is TGTGCCAGCAGCAGAACTAGCGCCTCGAACACCGGGGAGCTGTTTTTT. The whole variable domain, filled in from reference TRBV7-3 and TRBJ2-2, reads GAGVSQTPSNKVTEKGKYVELRCDPISGHTALYWYRQSLGQGPEFLIYFQGTGAADDSGLPNDRFFAVRPEGSVSTLKIQRTERGDSAVYLCASSRTSASNTGELFFGEGSRLTVL.

The J gene is TRBJ2-7, the V gene TRBV9, with D possibly matching TRBD2 (6 bases). Trimming removed 4 bases at V and 2 bases at J, with 16 bases between. Germline-derived CDR1 and CDR2 are SGDLS and YYNGEE. The CDR3 runs to 15 residues. In DNA, the CDR3 is TGTGCCAGCAGCCGGGACGGGAGCGGAGCCTACGAGCAGTACTTC. Its translation is CASSRDGSGAYEQYF.

The V gene is TRBV4-3, the J gene TRBJ1-1; 7 bases map to TRBD1. Germline CDR1 is LGHNA and CDR2 is YSLEER. J was trimmed by 6 bases and V by 4 bases; bases with no gene match: 11. The length of the CDR3 is 15 residues. The CDR3 protein is CASSRDRASFSEAFF. DNA of the CDR3: TGCGCCAGCAGCCGAGACAGGGCCAGCTTTTCTGAAGCTTTCTTT.

The rearrangement joins TRBV20-1 to TRBJ2-7; TRBD1 matches at 8 bases. V lost 5 bases, J lost 4 bases, and 13 bases stayed unmatched. The germline V gene encodes CDR1 DFQATT and CDR2 SNEGSKA (reference sequence). This CDR3 comprises 15 residues. The CDR3 DNA reads as TGCAGTGCTCGCCAGACCGGGACAGGACTTTACGAGCAGTACTTC. Residues: CSARQTGTGLYEQYF.

Only a few counts were recorded for this clonotype. The CDR3 nucleotides read TGCAGTGCTAGCCCCCCTAGCGGGCTAACCTACGAGCAGTACTTC. Translating it yields CSASPPSGLTYEQYF. The chain employs TRBV20-1 and TRBJ2-7; TRBD2 aligns across 8 bases. The J segment lost 2 bases and the V segment lost 3 bases, leaving 9 bases of the junction unmatched. This CDR3 spans 15 amino acids. Germline V lookup: CDR1 DFQATT, CDR2 SNEGSKA (reference sequence).

This clonotype has ten or more counts. The gene calls are TRBV6-5 and TRBJ1-1; TRBD1 is a possible D gene (5 bases). This CDR3 contains 14 residues. Germline CDR1 and CDR2: MNHEY and SVGAGI. The germline V and J ends were trimmed by 4 bases and 4 bases, with 13 bases remaining between them. DNA for the CDR3: TGTGCCAGCAGTTTTGGGGCGCGGGGCACTGAAGCTTTCTTT. Encoded protein: CASSFGARGTEAFF.